This TCR beta chain was recovered during a study of blood T cell repertoires in COVID-19. The overall study: T cells, B-cell-depleted T cells, or PBMCs provided the cDNA or gDNA that served as material.

Per the authors' pipeline: Estimates of nucleated cell counts were drawn from the amplification of reference gene primers. Profiled with immunoSEQ multiplex PCR; TCRdb holds only in-frame clones, not every one. D and trimming come from the DNA, and the V and J calls and clone size come from that table. The sample consists of a few hundred thousand clones, 85% to 90% of them appearing once. The sequence derives from a woman aged 55-75 years with COVID-19, enrolled during active disease. The source material was peripheral blood.

The DNA of the CDR3 is TGTGCCAGCAGCGTAGCCCGACAGGGTGTCAATTCACCCCTCCACTTT. It encodes CASSVARQGVNSPLHF. This chain links TRBV9 with TRBJ1-6, with TRBD1 matching 7 bases. Germline V lookup: CDR1 SGDLS, CDR2 YYNGEE. This CDR3 contains 16 residues. V was pared by 0 bases and J by 7 bases, with 7 bases of the junction left unmatched. Filled out from reference TRBV9 and TRBJ1-6, the complete variable domain reads DSGVTQTPKHLITATGQRVTLRCSPRSGDLSVYWYQQSLDQGLQFLIQYYNGEERAKGNILERFSAQQFPDLHSELNLSSLELGDSALYFCASSVARQGVNSPLHFGNGTRLTVT.